Listed below are T cell receptor beta chains from one sample, sequenced in a study of T cell responses to AZD1222 COVID-19 vaccine. TCRdb's table, derived via immunoSEQ multiplex PCR, lists solely in-frame clones and lacks some. The sample includes about 110,000 clones, nearly 90% of them seen just once. The sequencing here drew on peripheral blood, taken on day 0 of AZD1222 vaccination. Every receptor here comes from an adult in good health. The CDR3 runs from the conserved cysteine through the conserved F or W. D genes are given only for firm matches. Size tells how often a clone was seen (once, few, many) or the class of an expanded clone, and some rows leave it out.

13	-	-	TRBJ1-1	TRBV27	TGTGCCAGCAGTTTACTTGGCAGGGGTGAAGCTTTCTTT	CASSLLGRGEAFF
11	-	-	TRBJ2-3	TRBV7-9	TGTGCCAGCAGGCGCACAGATACGCAGTATTTT	CASRRTDTQYF
14	-	-	TRBJ1-2	TRBV6-5	TGTGCCAGCAGTTATAAGGGGATATCTTATGGCTACACCTTC	CASSYKGISYGYTF
15	-	TRBD1	TRBJ1-6	TRBV11-2	TGTGCCAGCAGCCACTCCGGGACAGGGGCATCACCCCTCCACTTT	CASSHSGTGASPLHF
9	many	-	TRBJ2-7	TRBV2	TGTGCCAGCAGTCCAGGACACTACTTC	CASSPGHYF
14	-	-	TRBJ1-1	TRBV3-1/TRBV3-2	TGTGCCAGCAGCCTGGGACTGTATAACACTGAAGCTTTCTTT	CASSLGLYNTEAFF
17	few	TRBD2	TRBJ2-1	TRBV5-4	TGTGCCAGCAGCTTGGGCGGGGGGCTGAGCTCCTACAATGAGCAGTTCTTC	CASSLGGGLSSYNEQFF
17	-	-	TRBJ2-7	TRBV5-1	TGCGCCAGCAGCTTAGGCCGTGATACCGTCAGCTCCTACGAGCAGTACTTC	CASSLGRDTVSSYEQYF
16	once	-	TRBJ2-3	TRBV10-1	TGCGCCAGCAGACGGAGGACTATACGCCTCACAGATACGCAGTATTTT	CASRRRTIRLTDTQYF
14	-	TRBD1	TRBJ1-4	TRBV29-1	TGCAGCGTTGGGGGGACAGGGGTTAATGAAAAACTGTTTTTT	CSVGGTGVNEKLFF
14	-	-	TRBJ1-1	TRBV27	TGTGCCAGCAGCTCCGGTAGGGGTCACACTGAAGCTTTCTTT	CASSSGRGHTEAFF
14	-	-	TRBJ1-6	TRBV3-1/TRBV3-2	TGTGCCAGCAGACCGGGGGGCGCAGGCTCACCCCTCCACTTT	CASRPGGAGSPLHF
12	-	-	TRBJ2-7	TRBV18	TGTGCCAGCTCGGGGGTGACCTACGAGCAGTACTTC	CASSGVTYEQYF
12	-	-	TRBJ1-1	TRBV11-2	TGTGCCAGCAGCTTTCGGACGTCAGAAGCTTTCTTT	CASSFRTSEAFF
15	-	-	TRBJ2-3	TRBV19	TGTGCCAGTAGTCTATTCGCGGGGTCCACAGATACGCAGTATTTT	CASSLFAGSTDTQYF
17	once	TRBD1	TRBJ1-1	TRBV19	TGTGCCAGTTCTCGCCGCAGGACAGGGAACATGAACACTGAAGCTTTCTTT	CASSRRRTGNMNTEAFF
15	few	TRBD2	TRBJ2-1	TRBV28	TGTGCCAGCACCTGGACTAGCGGGTTTTACAATGAGCAGTTCTTC	CASTWTSGFYNEQFF
13	-	-	TRBJ1-5	TRBV3-1/TRBV3-2	TGTGCCAGCAGCCAAGACAGGGAACAGCCCCAGCATTTT	CASSQDREQPQHF
15	-	-	TRBJ1-2	TRBV9	TGTGCCAGCAGCCCCCGGACCGGCGACTCCTATGGCTACACCTTC	CASSPRTGDSYGYTF
15	-	-	TRBJ2-1	TRBV19	TGTGCCAGTAGTATCTACAGGGCGTCCTACAATGAGCAGTTCTTC	CASSIYRASYNEQFF
14	-	-	TRBJ1-5	TRBV28	TGTGCCACCGTGAATGGGGGGAGCAATCAGCCCCAGCATTTT	CATVNGGSNQPQHF
14	once	-	TRBJ2-5	TRBV25-1	TGTGCCACCGCAGACCCCGCGGGCAAAGAGACCCAGTACTTC	CATADPAGKETQYF
15	-	-	TRBJ1-3	TRBV5-1	TGCGCCAGCAGCTTGGAGGGCAGGCGGAGTGACACCATATATTTT	CASSLEGRRSDTIYF
15	-	-	TRBJ1-6	TRBV7-2	TGTGCCAGCAGCTTAGAGACTACCCGTAATTCACCCCTCCACTTT	CASSLETTRNSPLHF
13	-	-	TRBJ1-4	TRBV6-5	TGTGCCAGCAGTTACCGGACTGGTGGGCAACTGTTTTTT	CASSYRTGGQLFF
21	-	TRBD2	TRBJ2-1	TRBV28	TGTGCCAGCAGTCCGCCCCTACAGACTAGCGCAGGGAGGGCCGTCTACAATGAGCAGTTCTTC	CASSPPLQTSAGRAVYNEQFF
13	-	-	TRBJ1-1	TRBV2	TGTGCCAGCAGTGAGGGGGGATACACTGAAGCTTTCTTT	CASSEGGYTEAFF
12	-	-	TRBJ1-5	TRBV29-1	TGCAGCGTCGGACAGCTCAATCAGCCCCAGCATTTT	CSVGQLNQPQHF
17	-	-	TRBJ1-3	TRBV7-3	TGTGCCAGCAGCTTAGCCGTACAGGCTAGCTCTGGAAACACCATATATTTT	CASSLAVQASSGNTIYF
12	-	-	TRBJ2-7	TRBV9	TGTGCCAGCAGCGCGCAGGGGTACGAGCAGTACTTC	CASSAQGYEQYF
14	-	-	TRBJ2-2	TRBV11-2	TGTGCCAGCAGCTTTGAACGGGACACCGGGGAGCTGTTTTTT	CASSFERDTGELFF
13	-	-	TRBJ1-1	TRBV28	TGTGCCAGCAGGGGGACCCTGTACACTGAAGCTTTCTTT	CASRGTLYTEAFF
13	-	-	TRBJ1-2	TRBV28	TGTGCCAGCAGCACATCCCTATCCTATGGCTACACCTTC	CASSTSLSYGYTF
13	-	-	TRBJ1-1	TRBV19	TGTGCCAGTGGGGCAGGGGAGGCCACTGAAGCTTTCTTT	CASGAGEATEAFF
17	once	TRBD2	TRBJ2-2	TRBV30	TGTGCCTGGAGCGGGACTAGCGGGGCCCGGTGGACCGGGGAGCTGTTTTTT	CAWSGTSGARWTGELFF
12	-	-	TRBJ1-4	TRBV24-1	TGTGCCACCAGTGATTTAGGGGGAAAACTGTTTTTT	CATSDLGGKLFF
14	once	-	TRBJ1-6	TRBV3-1/TRBV3-2	TGTGCCAGCAGCCAGGATACAGGGAATGTTCCCCTCCACTTT	CASSQDTGNVPLHF